The sequence of this T cell receptor (beta chain) was determined in a study of cytomegalovirus exposure and HLA in healthy donors. Study information: An earlier analysis identified 100 million to 130 million unique TCR beta sequences in about 180 million T cells.

PCR was performed using 60 Vbeta and 13 Jbeta primers. Produced via immunoSEQ multiplex PCR; TCRdb's table is partial and in-frame only. The sample holds about 190,000 clones; approximately 70% are singletons and the top ten take 2.5% to 3.5%. To note about this clone: No antigen is known for it.

CDR1 is SNHLY and CDR2 is FYNNEI in the germline V gene. The V end was cut by 4 bases, the J end by 6 bases, with 13 bases between. The CDR3 loop spans 14 amino acids. Study-wide results and caveats: Presence/absence results assume similar sequencing depth per donor, which may not hold. Further analysis, carried out later, found HLA-associated TCR beta chains more clonally expanded than equally common other chains.

The sample was PBMCs. This chain connects TRBV2 to TRBJ1-5, with D tentatively TRBD1 (5 bases). The origin of this receptor is a woman in her twenties or thirties in good health and CMV-seropositive. CDR3 region: CASSGVGRGQPQHF. The CDR3 DNA reads TGTGCCAGCAGTGGGGTAGGGAGGGGTCAGCCCCAGCATTTT. Looking up the rest from reference TRBV2 and TRBJ1-5 gives the full variable domain: EPEVTQTPSHQVTQMGQEVILRCVPISNHLYFYWYRQILGQKVEFLVSFYNNEISEKSEIFDDQFSVERPDGSNFTLKIRSTKLEDSAMYFCASSGVGRGQPQHFGDGTRLSIL.